This TCR beta chain was retrieved from a study of blood T cell repertoires in COVID-19. Study-level information: The analysed material was cDNA or gDNA that came from T cells, B-cell-depleted T cells, or PBMCs.

Profiling relied on immunoSEQ multiplex PCR, and the TCRdb table lists in-frame clones only, not all of them. The data show more than 120,000 clones, approximately 89% seen once. The CDR3 covers 17 residues. J lost 0 bases, V lost 2 bases, and 8 bases had no gene match. The V gene's germline CDR1 is LGHNA and CDR2 YSLEER. This receptor was identified in a human donor in a cohort sampled during active COVID-19. The chain recombines TRBV4-3 with TRBJ1-2, with TRBD1 identical over 8 bases. Sequencing input: peripheral blood. The CDR3 sequence: CASSQLGQGLSNYGYTF. The CDR3 DNA is TGCGCCAGCAGCCAATTAGGACAGGGCCTCTCTAACTATGGCTACACCTTC.